Shown below are 19 T cell receptor beta chains from a single sample sequenced in a study of blood T cell repertoires in COVID-19. TCRdb keeps only in-frame clones here, not all; method: immunoSEQ multiplex PCR. This sample has about 160,000 clones, with around 92% found just once. The sample was peripheral blood. The receptors shown here come from a man aged 25-45 years with COVID-19, enrolled during active disease.

The chain has TRBV4-3 and TRBJ1-1; D remains unclear. V lost 1 base to trimming and J lost 7 bases, with 16 bases between them. The V gene's germline CDR1 is LGHNA and CDR2 YSLEER. The CDR3 sequence is 15 residues long. The CDR3 here is CASSQGARGGNEAFF. In nucleotides, the CDR3 is TGCGCCAGCAGCCAAGGGGCTCGGGGAGGGAATGAAGCTTTCTTT.

This chain connects TRBV7-9 to TRBJ1-1, with no clear D. The germline V gene encodes CDR1 SEHNR and CDR2 FQNEAQ (reference sequence). This CDR3 contains 12 residues. V was shortened by 5 bases and J by 5 bases, with 9 bases between the two germline ends. Here the CDR3 DNA reads TGTGCCAGCAGCCCTCGGGGAACTGAAGCTTTCTTT. This gives the protein CASSPRGTEAFF. Using reference TRBV7-9 and TRBJ1-1 for the parts outside the CDR3, the full variable domain is DTGVSQNPRHKITKRGQNVTFRCDPISEHNRLYWYRQTLGQGPEFLTYFQNEAQLEKSRLLSDRFSAERPKGSFSTLEIQRTEQGDSAMYLCASSPRGTEAFFGQGTRLTVV.

This clone was detected a few times. The CDR3: CASSPQFNGDYEQYF. CDR3 DNA: TGTGCCAGCAGCCCCCAATTTAACGGGGACTACGAGCAGTACTTC. The chain joins TRBV27 to TRBJ2-7; the D gene is possibly TRBD2 (5 bases). The CDR3 is 15 residues long. The germline V gene encodes CDR1 MNHEY and CDR2 SMNVEV (reference sequence). Trimming cost V 6 bases and J 3 bases, with 18 bases left between them.

The rearrangement uses TRBV27 and TRBJ1-1, with a weak D call TRBD1 (5 bases). CDR1 and CDR2 (germline): MNHEY, SMNVEV (reference sequence). The CDR3 length is 13 residues. V was clipped by 8 bases and J by 0 bases, with 10 bases between them. The CDR3, as DNA: TGTGCCAGCGGGACGGGAGTGAACACTGAAGCTTTCTTT. Amino acid sequence: CASGTGVNTEAFF.

This chain joins TRBV7-2 and TRBJ2-1; possible D gene TRBD2, 6 bases. V lost 4 bases and J lost 10, with 17 bases in between. The CDR3 contains 14 residues. Germline V gene data show CDR1 as SGHTA and CDR2 as FQGNSA. The CDR3 coding sequence is TGTGCCAGCAGCTCACCTTTAGGGGCGGGGGAGCAGTTCTTC. Translated: CASSSPLGAGEQFF.

This sequence joins TRBV30 and TRBJ1-4; 7 bases match TRBD1. The CDR3 runs 14 residues. Germline V gives CDR1 GTSNPN, CDR2 SVGIG (reference sequence). J gave up 4 bases and V 2 bases, and 4 bases lay outside the gene matches. The CDR3 bases are TGTGCCTGGAGTAGAGGACAGGTTAATGAAAAACTGTTTTTT. Protein product: CAWSRGQVNEKLFF.

This chain links TRBV27 with TRBJ2-3; D is uncertain. The CDR3 consists of 15 residues. Germline CDR1 and CDR2: MNHEY and SMNVEV (reference sequence). Trimming left V 7 bases short and J 1 base short, with 15 bases between. The CDR3 region has the DNA TGTGCCAGCACCGATTCCATGCGGCGCACAGATACGCAGTATTTT. Encoded protein: CASTDSMRRTDTQYF.

This clone appeared a single time. The J gene is TRBJ1-2, the V gene TRBV7-2; 9 positions agree with TRBD1. V dropped 1 base and J dropped 2; count of bases not matched to a gene: 5. This CDR3 has 16 amino acids. The germline CDR1 and CDR2 sequences are SGHTA and FQGNSA. DNA of the CDR3: TGTGCCAGCAGCTTAGATGGTACAGGGGGCAACTATGGCTACACCTTC. It is translated as CASSLDGTGGNYGYTF.

The CDR3 here is CASSFRDRGPYEKLFF. The CDR3 nucleotides are TGTGCCAGCAGCTTCAGGGACAGGGGTCCATATGAAAAACTGTTTTTT. The chain combines TRBV7-9 with TRBJ1-4; TRBD1 agrees at 10 bases. CDR3 length: 16 residues. The germline V gene encodes CDR1 SEHNR and CDR2 FQNEAQ (reference sequence). The V gene end was trimmed by 3 bases and the J gene end by 6 bases; junction bases not matched to a gene: 7. The variable domain in full, completed from reference TRBV7-9 and TRBJ1-4, reads DTGVSQNPRHKITKRGQNVTFRCDPISEHNRLYWYRQTLGQGPEFLTYFQNEAQLEKSRLLSDRFSAERPKGSFSTLEIQRTEQGDSAMYLCASSFRDRGPYEKLFFGSGTQLSVL.

This chain connects TRBV7-3 to TRBJ2-3, with D possibly matching TRBD2 (5 bases). Germline CDR1 is SGHTA and CDR2 is FQGTGA. Trimming took off 6 bases at V and 2 bases at J, with 15 bases between the two ends. This CDR3 is 15 amino acids long. This chain's CDR3 is CASSPGGPSTDTQYF. For the CDR3, the DNA is TGTGCCAGCAGTCCCGGAGGACCCTCCACAGATACGCAGTATTTT.

The chain uses TRBV6-5 and TRBJ2-5; D unclear. Germline values: CDR1 MNHEY, CDR2 SVGAGI. The CDR3 length is 14 residues. V lost 4 bases and J 4 bases, leaving 13 bases between the germline ends. CDR3 sequence: CASSFSQVLETQYF. The CDR3 region has the DNA TGTGCCAGCAGTTTCTCTCAGGTTTTAGAGACCCAGTACTTC.

This chain connects TRBV6-4 to TRBJ2-5; D call uncertain. The germline V and J ends were trimmed by 0 bases and 5 bases, with 7 bases remaining between them. The CDR3 has 13 amino acids. The germline gives CDR1 MRHNA, CDR2 SNTAGT. The CDR3 spells CASSDSSRETQYF. As DNA, the CDR3 is TGTGCCAGCAGTGACTCGAGCCGGGAGACCCAGTACTTC.

V gene TRBV19 combines with J gene TRBJ2-1; 9 nucleotides align to TRBD2. The CDR3 consists of 14 residues. Per germline, CDR1 LNHDA and CDR2 SQIVND (reference sequence). The CDR3: CATRRRGGQDEQFF. In DNA, the CDR3 is TGTGCGACACGTCGGCGGGGGGGCCAGGATGAGCAGTTCTTC.

Note on this clone: The identical CDR3 is also encoded by other nucleotide sequences in the sample. The genes are TRBV5-1 and TRBJ1-1, with no clear D. Germline loops: CDR1 SGHRS, CDR2 YFSETQ. Between the trimmed V and J ends, which lost 0 bases and 0 bases, there was a span of 6 bases. The CDR3 is 14 residues long. In nucleotides, the CDR3 is TGCGCCAGCAGCTTGGACAGTATGAACACTGAAGCTTTCTTT. Translation gives CASSLDSMNTEAFF.

The chain combines TRBV5-4 with TRBJ1-1; D gene unclear. The CDR3 loop spans 14 amino acids. Germline-derived CDR1 and CDR2 are SGHNT and YYREEE (reference sequence). V was pared by 4 bases and J by 1 base, with 11 bases between. The CDR3 DNA reads as TGTGCCAGCAGCCCCCGACACCCGAACACTGAAGCTTTCTTT. Translated: CASSPRHPNTEAFF.

The chain carries TRBV3-1 (or the pseudogene TRBV3-2) and TRBJ2-7; unclear D gene. Germline CDR1 and CDR2: LGHDT and YNNKEL (reference sequence). The CDR3 loop spans 12 amino acids. V was shortened by 3 bases and J by 4 bases, with 7 bases between the two germline ends. CDR3 sequence reads: CASSHREYEQYF. The CDR3, as DNA: TGTGCCAGCAGCCACCGCGAATACGAGCAGTACTTC.

The chain links TRBV7-2 to TRBJ2-3, with D tentatively TRBD2 (6 bases). There are 15 residues in the CDR3. The ends were cut back, 3 bases at V and 6 bases at J, with 16 bases in the middle. Germline CDR1 is SGHTA and CDR2 is FQGNSA. As DNA, the CDR3 is TGTGCCAGCAGCTTGGGACTCCCTGGGTTGGATACGCAGTATTTT. This codes for CASSLGLPGLDTQYF.

V usage is TRBV5-1 and J usage is TRBJ1-1, with 8 bases identical to TRBD1. Germline CDR1 SGHRS, CDR2 YFSETQ. V was pared by 4 bases and J by 1 base, with 3 bases of the junction left unmatched. This CDR3 is built from 14 residues. The CDR3 sequence: CASSDGTGNTEAFF. In DNA form, the CDR3 reads TGCGCCAGCAGCGACGGGACAGGGAACACTGAAGCTTTCTTT. The full variable domain, completed using reference TRBV5-1 and TRBJ1-1, is KAGVTQTPRYLIKTRGQQVTLSCSPISGHRSVSWYQQTPGQGLQFLFEYFSETQRNKGNFPGRFSGRQFSNSRSEMNVSTLELGDSALYLCASSDGTGNTEAFFGQGTRLTVV.

The chain links TRBV9 to TRBJ2-1; TRBD2 matches 13 bases. CDR3 size: 16 residues. Germline V lookup: CDR1 SGDLS, CDR2 YYNGEE. V dropped 4 bases and J dropped 7; count of bases not matched to a gene: 8. The DNA for the CDR3 is TGTGCCAGCAGCTACGGACTAGCGGGAGTCTTTAATGAGCAGTTCTTC. Amino acid sequence: CASSYGLAGVFNEQFF.